Many counts were recorded for the clone carrying this TCR beta chain. Its antigen is unidentified. By 5'RACE template switching, TCR cDNA was produced, with a universal primer site and UMIs added in the process. A single record per CDR3 protein comes from TCRdb applying MiXCR to the 5' RACE reads. The table lists around 330,000 distinct CDR3 sequences, 3% to 4.5% of them singletons. Unmatched junction bases numbered 0, after V lost 4 bases and J lost 4 bases. Per germline, CDR1 MRHNA and CDR2 SNTAGT. The CDR3 contains 14 residues. This specimen belongs to a study of T cells after yellow fever vaccination. Background on the study: Researchers used SMART-Seq v4 Ultra Low Input to prepare fractions that had low cell numbers. Study-wide findings and caveats: It was a small share of clonotypes that appeared in both CD4 and CD8 compartments.

The chain uses TRBV6-4 and TRBJ2-3; 12 bases fit TRBD2. Sequenced here: PBMCs, sampled on the day of the yellow fever booster vaccination. The sequence was obtained from a man younger than 35 who received the YFV17D yellow fever vaccine. The CDR3 loop reads CASSASGGADTQYF. CDR3 nucleotide sequence: TGTGCCAGCAGTGCTAGCGGGGGGGCAGATACGCAGTATTTT.